This T cell receptor beta chain came from a study of T cell responses to AZD1222 COVID-19 vaccine (dated by TCRdb to the early 2020s). Describing the broader study: TCR sequencing was performed for roughly 250 trial participants, of whom approximately 200 were given two doses of AZD1222 and about 25 were given two doses of MenACWY control vaccine. Enrollment into the trials was organized by age into subgroups of 18-55, 56-69 and 70-plus years, and those subgroups contained approximately 160, 26 and 62 TCR-sequenced participants, respectively. Results and caveats for the whole study, not just this receptor: In the small 56-69-year group, the increase in depth fell short of significance, most likely because of low power. Only five or six AZD1222 recipients were SARS-CoV-2 seropositive at baseline, limiting conclusions about previously exposed vaccinees. After two AZD1222 doses, both the breadth and the depth of spike-specific TCRs were significantly higher than at day 0 and than in MenACWY recipients. Reportedly, close to half of the unique spike-specific TCRs recognized epitopes lying outside the regions that are mutated in the B.1.351 and B.1.1.7 variants. Vaccine-associated CD4 TCRs spanned the whole spike protein, with dominant responses in regions 160-218 and 743-854. Participants were mostly white British and included more females than males, and it was suggested by the authors that clonal diversity may have been underestimated. Because no samples from the day 14 peak response were available, repertoires could be characterized only after the peak T cell response.

Reading the label with the study, this specimen's time point is: about 28 days (+/-7) after the second vaccine dose. Because spike-specific TCR depth and breadth did not differ between the two schedules, AZD1222 recipients who got a second dose at roughly 4 weeks were pooled with those who got a second dose at roughly 12 weeks. Samples from vaccinated people were obtained from the UK trials COV001 and COV002, which included a single-blind randomized controlled phase 2/3 trial of AZD1222 (ChAdOx1 nCoV-19) in healthy adults. For TCRbeta chain sequencing, PBMC samples were collected from trial participants at day 0 and at day 28 after the second dose. From cysteine to phenylalanine, the CDR3 is 15 amino acids long. Only the CDR3 DNA is retained, 45 bases long and in frame from the first base. Germline trimming: 2 bases from V, 0 bases from J; junction bases outside gene matches: 3. CDR1 and CDR2 are drawn from the germline V gene (reference sequence): LGHDT, YNNKEL.

The CDR3 regions of human TCRbeta chains were analyzed by immunosequencing. The paper's processing steps were these. Repertoire TCRs were matched against a reference library of SARS-CoV-2-specific TCRs generated with the MIRA antigen-specificity platform. Breadth meant the fraction of unique TCRs that were SARS-CoV-2-associated, whereas depth meant the fraction of total T cells that were SARS-CoV-2-associated. Using the MIRA data, each spike-specific TCR was mapped to the spike region that the TCR reacts to and placed in a CD4 or CD8 class. Log10-transformed breadth and depth values were compared by one-way ANOVA with Sidak's multiple comparisons tests. TCRdb took this table from immuneACCESS and kept in-frame rearrangements with V and J called. Such tables lack part of the clones; where checked against another copy, unresolved V genes explain under half of the gap, and the rest is unexplained. The DNA gave D and trimming, while V, J and clone size come from that table. In all, the sample holds about 83,000 clones, and around 90% of those were seen once. Of the sample, around 28% falls within the top ten clones.

Worth noting for this clone: Its antigen remains undetermined. No base quality information exists; no much larger clone differs at one position.

The sequencing here drew on peripheral blood, taken 28 days after the second AZD1222 dose. This clonotype originated in an adult who received the AZD1222 COVID-19 vaccine. This chain joins TRBV3-1 (or the pseudogene TRBV3-2) to TRBJ1-1; 7 central nucleotides agree with TRBD1. The nucleotides are TGTGCCAGCAGCCAAACAGGGGCGGTGAACACTGAAGCTTTCTTT. This encodes CASSQTGAVNTEAFF.